What follows are 2 T cell receptor beta chains derived from one specimen sequenced in a study of OX40 agonist ivuxolimab in advanced cancers. Measured with immunoSEQ multiplex PCR; TCRdb has only the in-frame clones, and not every one. The sample records 81,000 or so clones, 88% being singletons. The specimen was CD4+ or CD8+ T cells sorted from blood, collected in a trial of the OX40 agonist ivuxolimab. These receptors came from an adult with an advanced solid tumor such as melanoma, head and neck, liver or kidney cancer.

This clone is medium-sized by share. The chain links TRBV4-1 to TRBJ1-6; TRBD1 matches at 7 bases. Germline values: CDR1 MGHRA, CDR2 YSYEKL. V shed 3 bases and J 10 bases; nucleotides not matched to a gene: 9. The CDR3 extends over 15 amino acids. CDR3: CASSQATGQGSPLHF. For the CDR3, the DNA is TGCGCCAGCAGCCAGGCGACAGGGCAGGGATCACCCCTCCACTTT.

The chain combines TRBV5-4 with TRBJ2-7; a possible D gene is TRBD1 (5 bases). Germline-derived CDR1 and CDR2 are SGHNT and YYREEE (reference sequence). V lost 7 bases and J 3 bases, leaving 26 bases between the germline ends. The CDR3 runs to 17 residues. The CDR3 bases are TGTGCCAGCTCTTCTTTAGATTCCGGGCAGGGTGGCTACGAGCAGTACTTC. Its translation: CASSSLDSGQGGYEQYF.